This entry describes one TCR beta chain. Libraries were prepared by immunoSEQ multiplex PCR; TCRdb keeps only in-frame clonotypes and omits some of them. The table includes tens of thousands of clones, 90% to 95% detected once. This entry comes from a study of T cell changes during pregnancy in multiple sclerosis. J gave up 5 bases and V 0 bases, and 8 bases lay outside the gene matches. CDR3 size: 18 residues. Germline V lookup: CDR1 SGDLS, CDR2 YYNGEE. The chain combines TRBV9 with TRBJ2-5; the match to TRBD2 covers 15 bases. The specimen comprised peripheral blood, sampled in the first trimester of pregnancy. This receptor was obtained from a female donor with multiple sclerosis, enrolled in a pregnancy study. The CDR3 spells CASSVGWTSGGAGETQYF. The CDR3, as DNA: TGTGCCAGCAGCGTAGGGTGGACTAGCGGGGGGGCCGGGGAGACCCAGTACTTC. Variable domain in full (rest from reference TRBV9 and TRBJ2-5): DSGVTQTPKHLITATGQRVTLRCSPRSGDLSVYWYQQSLDQGLQFLIQYYNGEERAKGNILERFSAQQFPDLHSELNLSSLELGDSALYFCASSVGWTSGGAGETQYFGPGTRLLVL.